This T cell receptor (beta chain) emerged from a study of OX40 agonist ivuxolimab in advanced cancers. Study-level results: Clones of CD4+ and CD8+ blood T cells grew by week 6 at doses of 0.1 to 3.0 mg/kg. Near-lowest levels of clonal expansion characterized partial responders at 0.1-3.0 mg/kg.

This clone was observed once. Its antigen is still unknown. V trimming: 3 bases; J trimming: 6 bases; junction bases outside the gene matches: 8. The CDR3 extends over 15 amino acids. Germline CDR1 reads ENHRY; CDR2 reads SYGVKD. Sampling times: baseline, cycle 4 day 1, cycle 7 day 1. Assay: immunoSEQ multiplex PCR; the TCRdb copy retains only in-frame clones and omits some. This sample has 90,000 to 100,000 clones, with 88% found just once. V is TRBV10-3 and J is TRBJ2-1; 7 bases fit TRBD2. The sample in question was CD4+ or CD8+ T cells sorted from blood, obtained in a trial of the OX40 agonist ivuxolimab. This clonotype was obtained from an adult with an advanced solid tumor such as melanoma, head and neck, liver or kidney cancer. For the CDR3, the DNA is TGTGCCATCAGTGATGGACTGGGCGGGGGCAATGAGCAGTTCTTC. The encoded protein is CAISDGLGGGNEQFF.